The 19 T cell receptor beta chains reported below all come from one sample, sequenced in a study of blood T cells in healthy people across ages (dated by TCRdb to between 2014 and 2017). Libraries were built with 5' RACE. Sequencing relied on an Illumina HiSeq 2500. A second PCR of 7 to 11 cycles was performed with a sample-barcoded 5' primer and a J-beta primer mix. TCRdb reanalyzed the raw reads on its own, using fastp at Q25 for trimming and MiXCR for clone calling, and kept in-frame beta chains. Identical CDR3 proteins give one entry, which carries the most common genes and DNA. The sample table lists 1.5 million or so distinct CDR3 sequences, about 45% of them with a count of one. The biggest ten clones account for approximately 4% of the sample. The material sequenced was blood. The source of these receptors is a woman in her late teens or twenties in good health.

This clonotype turned up a few times. The V gene is TRBV28, the J gene TRBJ1-4; a possible D gene is TRBD1 (6 bases). Trimming left V 9 bases short and J 10 bases short, with 12 bases between. The CDR3 spans 11 residues. Germline CDR1 is MDHEN and CDR2 is SYDVKM. CDR3 bases: TGTGCCAGTATACAGGGTGGAAAACTGTTTTTT. It encodes CASIQGGKLFF.

The genes are TRBV19 and TRBJ2-1; D is unresolved. V lost 6 bases, J lost 7 bases, and 16 bases lay in between. The CDR3 is 14 amino acids. Germline CDR1 LNHDA, CDR2 SQIVND (reference sequence). The CDR3 DNA is TGTGCCAGTAGCGACCGAGGCCCTCTTAATGAGCAGTTCTTC. Protein product: CASSDRGPLNEQFF.

This clonotype has a handful of counts. The rearrangement joins TRBV20-1 to TRBJ2-5; 10 bases align to TRBD2. The CDR3 is 13 residues long. J was trimmed by 4 bases and V by 6 bases; bases with no gene match: 5. Germline loops: CDR1 DFQATT, CDR2 SNEGSKA (reference sequence). The CDR3 DNA is TGCAGTGCAGGTAGCGGGGGGAGAGAGACCCAGTACTTC. Its protein is CSAGSGGRETQYF.

This rearrangement joins TRBV4-1 to TRBJ2-7; D not certain. The germline CDR1 and CDR2 sequences are MGHRA and YSYEKL. The CDR3 spans 16 residues. V shed 5 bases and J shed 0 bases, with 17 bases lying between them. The CDR3 here is CASSYTSSLDSYEQYF. The CDR3 bases are TGCGCCAGCAGCTATACGTCCAGTCTAGACTCCTACGAGCAGTACTTC.

Only a few counts were recorded for this clonotype. This rearrangement joins TRBV4-1 to TRBJ2-1; 7 bases fit TRBD1. J lost 5 bases, V lost 1 base, and 14 bases had no gene match. This CDR3 is 18 amino acids long. Germline V gene data show CDR1 as MGHRA and CDR2 as YSYEKL. This chain's CDR3 is CASSQGRSYRGLDNEQFF. CDR3 DNA: TGCGCCAGCAGCCAAGGGCGGTCCTACAGGGGATTGGACAATGAGCAGTTCTTC.

This sequence joins TRBV4-1 and TRBJ2-1; D unclear. CDR1 is MGHRA, CDR2 YSYEKL, per germline. The CDR3 runs to 13 residues. Trimming left V 3 bases short and J 7 bases short, with 10 bases between. The CDR3 reads CASSQVAENEQFF. The CDR3 DNA follows: TGCGCCAGCAGCCAGGTGGCAGAAAATGAGCAGTTCTTC.

The chain combines TRBV27 with TRBJ2-4, with D perhaps TRBD1 or TRBD2 (5 bases each). The end of the DNA aligns better with TRBJ2-7, so the J call may be wrong. This CDR3 spans 12 amino acids. Germline-derived CDR1 and CDR2 are MNHEY and SMNVEV (reference sequence). As DNA, the CDR3 is TGTGCCAGCAGGGGGGACGGGTTCGAGCAGTACTTC. Amino acid sequence: CASRGDGFEQYF.

The sample holds a few counts of this clonotype. This chain connects TRBV7-7 to TRBJ2-6; D ambiguous. CDR1 and CDR2 (germline): SSHAT, FNYEAQ (reference sequence). CDR3 length: 13 amino acids. The CDR3 here is CATTDSGANVLTF. The CDR3 bases are TGTGCTACCACCGACTCTGGGGCCAACGTCCTGACTTTC.

The chain carries TRBV12-3 or TRBV12-4 and TRBJ2-7, with 8 positions matching TRBD1. J was trimmed by 3 bases and V by 6 bases; bases with no gene match: 7. The CDR3 has 14 amino acids. The CDR3 reads CASSPWTGNYEQYF. CDR3 DNA sequence: TGTGCCAGCAGCCCCTGGACAGGGAACTACGAGCAGTACTTC.

This clonotype has only a few counts. This sequence joins TRBV7-8 and TRBJ2-3; no clear D. Trimming removed 6 bases from V and 5 bases from J, with 12 bases in between. The length of the CDR3 is 13 residues. CDR1 and CDR2 (germline): SGHVS, FQNEAQ. CDR3 nucleotide sequence: TGTGCCAGCAGATCCGGGTTTGGAGATACGCAGTATTTT. Translation gives CASRSGFGDTQYF.

This clonotype was observed a few times. J is TRBJ2-2 and V is TRBV5-4; TRBD2 is a possible D gene (6 bases). The CDR3 loop spans 15 amino acids. The germline V gene has CDR1 SGHNT and CDR2 YYREEE (reference sequence). The V gene lost 1 base and the J gene lost 4 bases, with 11 bases spanning the gap. CDR3 residues: CASSLKLAGTGELFF. CDR3 coding DNA: TGTGCCAGCAGCTTGAAACTAGCCGGCACCGGGGAGCTGTTTTTT.

As for this clonotype: The junction differs from germline at one of its ends, possibly a read error. The V gene is TRBV30, the J gene TRBJ1-5; D uncertain. The V gene's germline CDR1 is GTSNPN and CDR2 SVGIG (reference sequence). The CDR3 has 13 residues. This CDR3 reads CAWSRAANRPQHF. The CDR3 DNA is TGTGCCTGGAGTCGGGCAGCGAATCGGCCCCAGCATTTT.

The CDR3 DNA is TGCAGCGTTTACGAGGTCGGGGATAACTATGGCTACACCTTC. Translating gives CSVYEVGDNYGYTF. The J gene is TRBJ1-2, the V gene TRBV29-1; D is uncertain. Germline V gene data show CDR1 as SQVTM and CDR2 as ANQGSEA. This CDR3 contains 14 residues. V lost 5 bases, J lost 1 base, and 14 bases lay in between.

This clonotype was observed a few times. In DNA, the CDR3 is TGCGCCAGCAGCCTAGGACCCTCCACCGGGGAGCTGTTTTTT. Protein: CASSLGPSTGELFF. The J gene is TRBJ2-2, the V gene TRBV4-3; D remains ambiguous. The V end lost 4 bases, the J end lost 4 bases, and 10 bases lay between the germline ends. This CDR3 spans 14 amino acids. Germline V gene lookup returns CDR1 LGHNA and CDR2 YSLEER.

There are many counts of this clonotype. This chain links TRBV29-1 with TRBJ2-4; D is ambiguous. This CDR3 region has 13 residues. The ends were cut back, 4 bases at V and 0 bases at J, with 7 bases in the middle. Germline V CDR1 and CDR2: SQVTM, ANQGSEA. The CDR3 loop is CSVAGLAKNIQYF. The CDR3 DNA reads TGCAGCGTTGCTGGGTTAGCCAAAAACATTCAGTACTTC. Full variable domain (rest looked up from reference TRBV29-1 and TRBJ2-4): SAVISQKPSRDICQRGTSLTIQCQVDSQVTMMFWYRQQPGQSLTLIATANQGSEATYESGFVIDKFPISRPNLTFSTLTVSNMSPEDSSIYLCSVAGLAKNIQYFGAGTRLSVL.

J is TRBJ2-1 and V is TRBV29-1, with TRBD2 identical over 7 bases. Losses at the gene ends were 5 bases for V and 3 bases for J; bases not matched to a gene: 7. The V gene's germline CDR1 is SQVTM and CDR2 ANQGSEA. The CDR3 contains 14 residues. For the CDR3, the DNA is TGCAGCGTTTGTGGGCTAGCGGACTACAATGAGCAGTTCTTC. Translated: CSVCGLADYNEQFF.

V is TRBV12-3 or TRBV12-4 and J is TRBJ1-1; D gene unclear. Trimming removed 3 bases at V and 0 bases at J, with 8 bases between. This CDR3 has 14 amino acids. The CDR3 region is CASSFPALNTEAFF. The CDR3 DNA reads as TGTGCCAGCAGTTTTCCAGCTTTGAACACTGAAGCTTTCTTT.

The chain is built from TRBV11-2 and TRBJ2-1; 8 bases fit TRBD2. The CDR3 loop spans 15 amino acids. V shed 0 bases, J shed 12 bases, and the junction held 10 bases outside the gene matches. Germline loops: CDR1 SGHAT, CDR2 FQNNGV. As DNA, the CDR3 is TGTGCCAGCAGCTTAGAGTTCGGGAGGGCCTATGGGCAGTTCTTC. Residues: CASSLEFGRAYGQFF.

In its sample, this clonotype was seen a few times. The chain employs TRBV12-3 or TRBV12-4 and TRBJ2-7; D possibly matches TRBD1 or TRBD2 (5 bases each). The CDR3 is 16 amino acids. Trimming took off 2 bases at V and 1 base at J, with 15 bases between the two ends. The CDR3 loop reads CASSLTLRDGSYEQYF. CDR3 DNA: TGTGCCAGCAGTTTAACCCTCCGGGACGGATCCTACGAGCAGTACTTC.